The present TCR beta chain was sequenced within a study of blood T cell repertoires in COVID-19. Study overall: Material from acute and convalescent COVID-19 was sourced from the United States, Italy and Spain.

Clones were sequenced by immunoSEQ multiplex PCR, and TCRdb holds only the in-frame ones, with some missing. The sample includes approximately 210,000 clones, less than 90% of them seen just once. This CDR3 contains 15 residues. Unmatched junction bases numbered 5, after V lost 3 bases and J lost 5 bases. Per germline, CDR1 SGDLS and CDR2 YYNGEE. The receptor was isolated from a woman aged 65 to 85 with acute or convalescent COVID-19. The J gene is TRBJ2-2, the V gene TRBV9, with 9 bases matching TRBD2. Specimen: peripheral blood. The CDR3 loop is CASSERGARTGELFF. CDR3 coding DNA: TGTGCCAGCAGCGAGCGGGGGGCACGAACCGGGGAGCTGTTTTTT.